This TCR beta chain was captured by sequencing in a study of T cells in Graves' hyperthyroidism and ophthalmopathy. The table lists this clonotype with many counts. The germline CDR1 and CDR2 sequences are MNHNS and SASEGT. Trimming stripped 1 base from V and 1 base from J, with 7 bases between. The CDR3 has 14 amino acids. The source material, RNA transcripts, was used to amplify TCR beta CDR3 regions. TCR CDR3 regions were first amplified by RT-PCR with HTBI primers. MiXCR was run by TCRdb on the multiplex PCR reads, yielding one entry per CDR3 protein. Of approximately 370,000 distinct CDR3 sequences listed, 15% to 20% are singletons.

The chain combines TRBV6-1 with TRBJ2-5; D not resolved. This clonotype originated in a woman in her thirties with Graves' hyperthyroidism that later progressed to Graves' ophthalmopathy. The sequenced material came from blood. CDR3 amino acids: CASSEGAIQETQYF. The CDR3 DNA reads TGTGCCAGCAGTGAAGGGGCCATCCAAGAGACCCAGTACTTC.